This TCR beta chain appears in the sequencing data of a study of blood T cell repertoires in COVID-19. Study-wide background: PBMCs, B-cell-depleted T cells, or T cells provided the cDNA or gDNA that made up the material.

Trimming cost V 7 bases and J 7 bases; bases outside gene matches: 16. Germline CDR1 and CDR2: LNHDA and SQIVND (reference sequence). The CDR3 runs 16 residues. Using immunoSEQ multiplex PCR, the repertoire was profiled, and TCRdb retains in-frame clones only, with some absent. Here the sample spans 100,000 to 150,000 clones, 85% being singletons. The chain combines TRBV19 with TRBJ1-2, with 9 bases lining up with TRBD1. The specimen sequenced was peripheral blood. The TCR was taken from an elderly man with active or convalescent COVID-19. The CDR3 spells CASTTGTGTILGGYTF. CDR3 DNA: TGTGCCAGTACCACCGGGACAGGGACAATTTTGGGTGGCTACACCTTC.